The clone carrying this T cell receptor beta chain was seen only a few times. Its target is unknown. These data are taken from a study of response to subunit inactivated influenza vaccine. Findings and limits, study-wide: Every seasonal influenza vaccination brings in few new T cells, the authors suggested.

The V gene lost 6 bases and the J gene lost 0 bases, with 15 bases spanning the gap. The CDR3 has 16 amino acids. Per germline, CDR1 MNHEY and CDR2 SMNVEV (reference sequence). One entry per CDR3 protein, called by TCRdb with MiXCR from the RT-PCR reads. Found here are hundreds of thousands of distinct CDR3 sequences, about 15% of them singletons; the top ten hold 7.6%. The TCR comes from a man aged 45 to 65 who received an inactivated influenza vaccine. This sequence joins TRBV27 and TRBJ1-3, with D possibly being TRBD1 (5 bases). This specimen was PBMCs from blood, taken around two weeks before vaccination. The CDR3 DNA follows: TGTGCCAGCAGATCGGTTTCAGGGAGCTCTGGAAACACCATATATTTT. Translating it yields CASRSVSGSSGNTIYF.